Listed here are 30 T cell receptor beta chains from one sample, sequenced in a study of blood T cells in healthy people across ages. Together with a sample-barcoded 5' primer, a J-beta primer mix was included in a second PCR lasting about 7 to 11 cycles. MiXCR, run by TCRdb on the 5' RACE reads, gives a single entry per CDR3 protein. The repertoire holds about 1.5 million distinct CDR3 sequences, with 35% to 45% as singletons. Sequenced input: blood. Receptors originate from a woman aged 18-29 years in good health.

The V gene is TRBV7-2, the J gene TRBJ1-2; D not resolved. CDR3 size: 15 residues. The V end lost 1 base, the J end lost 7 bases, and 16 bases lay between the germline ends. Germline CDR1 SGHTA, CDR2 FQGNSA. The CDR3 is CASSLVTTTGRGYTF. CDR3 bases: TGTGCCAGCAGCTTAGTTACAACAACCGGTCGTGGCTACACCTTC.

This clonotype was counted between two and nine times. The J gene is TRBJ1-2, the V gene TRBV6-5; perhaps TRBD1 as D (5 bases). V shed 6 bases and J shed 8 bases, with 16 bases lying between them. Germline assignment: CDR1 MNHEY and CDR2 SVGAGI. This CDR3 has 13 residues. In DNA form, the CDR3 reads TGTGCCAGCAGCAAGGGACTCTCCAGCGGCTACACCTTC. This codes for CASSKGLSSGYTF.

V gene TRBV6-2 or TRBV6-3 combines with J gene TRBJ1-1; TRBD1 matches at 10 bases. Germline values: CDR1 MNHEY, CDR2 SVGEGT. V was pared by 7 bases and J by 1 base, with 9 bases of the junction left unmatched. The CDR3 is 16 residues long. CDR3 protein: CASNTPGQGRNTEAFF. DNA of the CDR3: TGTGCCAGCAACACCCCGGGACAGGGGAGGAACACTGAAGCTTTCTTT.

The V and J genes are TRBV29-1 and TRBJ1-1; TRBD1 aligns across 10 bases. Germline V gives CDR1 SQVTM, CDR2 ANQGSEA. The CDR3 totals 12 residues. The V gene end was trimmed by 5 bases and the J gene end by 4 bases; junction bases not matched to a gene: 1. Written as DNA, the CDR3 is TGCAGCGTTTGGACAGGGGGCACTGAAGCTTTCTTT. It yields the protein CSVWTGGTEAFF.

This clonotype appeared once. The chain joins TRBV14 to TRBJ2-3, with a possible D match to TRBD1 (6 bases). The germline V gene has CDR1 SGHDN and CDR2 FVKESK. V gave up 2 bases and J gave up 8 bases, with 8 bases separating them. The CDR3 runs 12 residues. The CDR3 here is CASSQTGCTQYF. CDR3 DNA sequence: TGTGCCAGCAGCCAAACAGGGTGTACGCAGTATTTT.

This clonotype was observed a few times. The CDR3, as DNA: TGCGCCAGCAGCTTACAGTCGGGGGAAGACGAGCAGTACTTC. It is translated as CASSLQSGEDEQYF. The gene calls are TRBV5-1 and TRBJ2-7, with D tentatively TRBD2 (6 bases). The germline V gene has CDR1 SGHRS and CDR2 YFSETQ. V dropped 2 bases and J dropped 5 bases, with 14 bases sitting between them. The CDR3 consists of 14 residues.

The chain couples TRBV12-3 or TRBV12-4 to TRBJ2-5; D is undetermined. V lost 5 bases and J 4 bases, leaving 11 bases between the germline ends. The CDR3 loop spans 13 amino acids. CDR3 DNA: TGTGCCAGCAGTCTTCAAGCCCCAGAGACCCAGTACTTC. Its translation is CASSLQAPETQYF.

This clonotype turned up a few times. This chain joins TRBV24-1 and TRBJ2-1, with D perhaps TRBD1 (5 bases). From germline, CDR1 is KGHDR and CDR2 SFDVKD. The CDR3 loop spans 16 amino acids. The germline V and J ends were trimmed by 4 bases and 2 bases, with 14 bases remaining between them. CDR3 coding DNA: TGTGCCACCAGTGAACATACAGGAGCCCCCTACAATGAGCAGTTCTTC. Encoded protein: CATSEHTGAPYNEQFF.

This clonotype was observed a few times. The V gene is TRBV27, the J gene TRBJ2-1; D is perhaps TRBD1 (6 bases). V was cut by 1 base and J by 6 bases, with 13 bases left in between. CDR1 and CDR2 (germline): MNHEY, SMNVEV (reference sequence). The CDR3 totals 15 residues. The CDR3 DNA is TGTGCCAGCAGTTTATACAGGGCCTACACCAATGAGCAGTTCTTC. Amino acids: CASSLYRAYTNEQFF.

This chain links TRBV9 with TRBJ2-1; D gene ambiguous. The DNA end is more similar to TRBJ2-7, so the J call may be wrong. Germline V lookup: CDR1 SGDLS, CDR2 YYNGEE. The CDR3 spans 15 residues. The CDR3 nucleotides are TGTGCCAGCAGCGTTACCGGGCACTCCTACAATGAGCAGTACTTC. The encoded protein is CASSVTGHSYNEQYF.

The chain couples TRBV9 to TRBJ2-5; no clear D gene. V was shortened by 1 base and J by 0 bases, with 7 bases between the two germline ends. Germline values: CDR1 SGDLS, CDR2 YYNGEE. This CDR3 has 14 residues. The CDR3 reads CASSVSPYQETQYF. The CDR3 DNA follows: TGTGCCAGCAGCGTATCCCCTTACCAAGAGACCCAGTACTTC.

This chain joins TRBV4-2 and TRBJ2-5; D not resolved. The CDR3 has 12 residues. Looked up from germline, CDR1 is LGHNA and CDR2 is YNFKEQ. Trimming removed 1 base at V and 7 bases at J, with 7 bases between. CDR3 nucleotide sequence: TGTGCCAGCAGCCAAGGGACCGGGACCCAGTACTTC. This encodes CASSQGTGTQYF.

The rearrangement uses TRBV12-3 or TRBV12-4 and TRBJ2-1, with TRBD2 identical over 7 bases. CDR3 length: 15 amino acids. V trimming: 5 bases; J trimming: 7 bases; junction bases outside the gene matches: 11. The CDR3 region is CASSGGGGRVNEQFF. CDR3 DNA: TGTGCCAGCAGTGGGGGTGGCGGGAGAGTGAATGAGCAGTTCTTC.

Written as DNA, the CDR3 is TGCAGTGCGGAGCTTCGGGGCACAGATACGCAGTATTTT. This translates into CSAELRGTDTQYF. This sequence joins TRBV20-1 and TRBJ2-3, with D hard to call. The V gene's germline CDR1 is DFQATT and CDR2 SNEGSKA (reference sequence). The CDR3 is made up of 13 amino acids. Trimming stripped 6 bases from V and 1 base from J, with 11 bases between.

V and J are TRBV11-2 and TRBJ1-1; 9 bases are a match to TRBD1. Germline V gene sequence: CDR1 SGHAT, CDR2 FQNNGV. J gave up 0 bases and V 0 bases, and 2 bases lay outside the gene matches. The CDR3 covers 16 residues. CDR3: CASSLETGGMNTEAFF. The CDR3, as DNA: TGTGCCAGCAGCTTAGAAACAGGGGGCATGAACACTGAAGCTTTCTTT.

This clonotype was seen only a few times. The chain carries TRBV20-1 and TRBJ2-5; 11 nucleotides agree with TRBD2. The end of the DNA is better explained by TRBJ2-7, so the J call may be wrong. The CDR3 is 15 amino acids. Germline V gene sequence: CDR1 DFQATT, CDR2 SNEGSKA (reference sequence). The CDR3 sequence: CSARVTSGRNHEQYF. CDR3 coding DNA: TGCAGTGCTAGAGTCACTAGCGGGAGAAATCACGAGCAGTACTTC.

This clonotype occurred many times. The rearrangement uses TRBV27 and TRBJ2-5, with D possibly being TRBD1 (5 bases). The CDR3 extends over 10 amino acids. V lost 7 bases and J lost 5, with 5 bases in between. The germline CDR1 and CDR2 sequences are MNHEY and SMNVEV (reference sequence). The CDR3 coding sequence is TGTGCCAGCAAGGGGGAGACCCAGTACTTC. It is translated as CASKGETQYF.

The chain employs TRBV25-1 and TRBJ2-3, with 9 bases lining up with TRBD1. V lost 10 bases and J lost 4; bases outside the gene matches: 18. CDR1 is MGHDK, CDR2 SYGVNS, per germline. The CDR3 runs to 17 residues. This chain's CDR3 is CAISKAKTGGGPDTQYF. CDR3 DNA: TGTGCCATCTCAAAAGCTAAAACAGGGGGCGGTCCAGATACGCAGTATTTT.

The V and J genes are TRBV5-1 and TRBJ1-1; 9 bases match TRBD1. This CDR3 has 14 amino acids. Germline V gives CDR1 SGHRS, CDR2 YFSETQ. Trimming took 4 bases from V and 6 from J; bases not matched to a gene: 7. CDR3 in amino acids: CASSHPDRGAEAFF. In DNA form, the CDR3 reads TGCGCCAGCAGCCATCCGGACAGGGGAGCTGAAGCTTTCTTT. The whole variable domain, filled in from reference TRBV5-1 and TRBJ1-1, reads KAGVTQTPRYLIKTRGQQVTLSCSPISGHRSVSWYQQTPGQGLQFLFEYFSETQRNKGNFPGRFSGRQFSNSRSEMNVSTLELGDSALYLCASSHPDRGAEAFFGQGTRLTVV.

The gene calls are TRBV7-9 and TRBJ2-3; TRBD2 matches 12 bases. CDR1 and CDR2 from the germline V gene are SEHNR and FQNEAQ (reference sequence). After removal of 5 bases from V and 1 base from J, the junction contained 4 bases not matched to a gene. This CDR3 contains 16 residues. DNA for the CDR3: TGTGCCAGCAGCGAGACTAGCGGGGGAGGCACAGATACGCAGTATTTT. Protein: CASSETSGGGTDTQYF.

This chain connects TRBV2 to TRBJ2-3; D unresolved. This CDR3 region has 16 residues. With 4 bases removed from V and 0 bases from J, the gap between germline ends came to 14 bases. Germline values: CDR1 SNHLY, CDR2 FYNNEI. The CDR3 DNA reads as TGTGCCAGCAGTGCCCTCCCTGGCGGCAGCACAGATACGCAGTATTTT. It codes for CASSALPGGSTDTQYF. Looking up the rest from reference TRBV2 and TRBJ2-3 gives the full variable domain: EPEVTQTPSHQVTQMGQEVILRCVPISNHLYFYWYRQILGQKVEFLVSFYNNEISEKSEIFDDQFSVERPDGSNFTLKIRSTKLEDSAMYFCASSALPGGSTDTQYFGPGTRLTVL.

The chain combines TRBV27 with TRBJ2-1, with TRBD2 matching 9 bases. The germline gives CDR1 MNHEY, CDR2 SMNVEV (reference sequence). The CDR3 runs 15 residues. V was clipped by 3 bases and J by 9 bases; unmatched bases: 9. The CDR3 bases are TGTGCCAGCAGTTTTATTATCTCTAGCGGGACTGAGCAGTTCTTC. This encodes CASSFIISSGTEQFF.

The rearrangement joins TRBV7-2 to TRBJ1-6; D possibly corresponds to TRBD1 (6 bases). This CDR3 is 18 amino acids long. The germline V gene has CDR1 SGHTA and CDR2 FQGNSA. V shed 4 bases and J shed 4 bases, with 20 bases lying between them. CDR3 region: CASSSRLPTRGYNSPLHF. CDR3 in DNA: TGTGCCAGCAGCTCCAGACTCCCTACCAGGGGATATAATTCACCCCTCCACTTT.

The chain has TRBV3-1 and TRBJ2-5; 13 bases are shared with TRBD2. V was pared by 1 base and J by 11 bases, with 13 bases of the junction left unmatched. The CDR3 sequence is 17 residues long. From germline, CDR1 is LGHDT and CDR2 YNNKEL (reference sequence). CDR3 sequence reads: CASSQVEGTSGIDEQYF. In DNA, the CDR3 is TGTGCCAGCAGCCAAGTGGAGGGGACTAGCGGGATAGATGAGCAGTACTTC.

V usage is TRBV20-1 and J usage is TRBJ2-7; 11 positions agree with TRBD1. The end of the DNA is better explained by TRBJ2-5, so the J call may be wrong. The CDR3 is made up of 14 amino acids. Looked up from germline, CDR1 is DFQATT and CDR2 is SNEGSKA (reference sequence). CDR3 sequence (DNA): TGCAGTGCTAGTAGGACAGGGGGCGGTGAGACCCAGTACTTC. Translating it yields CSASRTGGGETQYF.

This clonotype was seen more than once but under ten times. The junction differs from germline at one of its ends, possibly a read error. V gene TRBV4-3 combines with J gene TRBJ2-1; 13 nucleotides line up with TRBD2. Germline V lookup: CDR1 LGHNA, CDR2 YSLEER. This CDR3 comprises 14 residues. Here the CDR3 reads CASSPGLAGNDQFF. The DNA for the CDR3 is TGCGCCAGCAGCCCGGGACTAGCGGGAAATGATCAGTTCTTC.

The rearrangement uses TRBV28 and TRBJ2-5, with D maybe TRBD2 (7 bases). Germline CDR1 reads MDHEN; CDR2 reads SYDVKM. Between the trimmed V and J ends, which lost 1 base and 0 bases, there was a span of 15 bases. The CDR3 consists of 17 residues. The CDR3 DNA sequence: TGTGCCAGCAGTTTATCGCGGGGGCGGGTGTACCAAGAGACCCAGTACTTC. It codes for CASSLSRGRVYQETQYF.

This clonotype was found a few times. The chain combines TRBV20-1 with TRBJ2-7; 8 bases are a match to TRBD2. Germline CDR1 is DFQATT and CDR2 is SNEGSKA (reference sequence). The CDR3 spans 14 residues. Trimming at V came to 0 bases and at J to 7 bases, leaving 8 bases not matched to a gene. The DNA of the CDR3 is TGCAGTGCTAGAGAAGAGCGGGGGAAATGGGAGCAGTACTTC. Amino acid sequence: CSAREERGKWEQYF.

This clonotype was seen only a few times. The genes are TRBV7-6 and TRBJ2-5; D is ambiguous. The germline gives CDR1 SGHVS, CDR2 FNYEAQ. V gave up 4 bases and J gave up 7 bases, with 10 bases separating them. The CDR3 totals 12 residues. CDR3 in DNA: TGTGCCAGCAGCTACCAAGGCGGGACCCAGTACTTC. This codes for CASSYQGGTQYF.

The V gene is TRBV6-5, the J gene TRBJ2-3, with D maybe TRBD2 (5 bases). V was clipped by 4 bases and J by 1 base, with 12 bases between them. The CDR3 has 15 amino acids. Germline V gene data show CDR1 as MNHEY and CDR2 as SVGAGI. The CDR3 nucleotides are TGTGCCAGCAGTTGCTCCGGGGTGGGCACAGATACGCAGTATTTT. Translating it yields CASSCSGVGTDTQYF.